The 32 T cell receptor beta chains below all came from one sample that was sequenced in a study of T cell responses to AZD1222 COVID-19 vaccine. Only in-frame clones appear in the TCRdb table, and some are missing; sequencing was by immunoSEQ multiplex PCR. This sample has 120,000 to 150,000 clones; about 89% occur once, and the top ten carry 7.5% to 9.5%. The source material was peripheral blood, sampled 28 days after the second dose of the MenACWY control vaccine. The receptors were sampled from an adult who received the MenACWY meningococcal vaccine as a control.

V usage is TRBV6-1 and J usage is TRBJ1-1; D may be TRBD1 (5 bases). CDR1 MNHNS and CDR2 SASEGT come from the germline V gene. CDR3 length: 14 residues. Trimming took 2 bases from V and 1 from J, leaving 8 bases between them. The CDR3 loop reads CASSEMGQNTEAFF. The CDR3 DNA is TGTGCCAGCAGTGAAATGGGGCAGAACACTGAAGCTTTCTTT.

The rearrangement links TRBV28 to TRBJ2-1, with 8 bases matching TRBD2. The V gene's germline CDR1 is MDHEN and CDR2 SYDVKM. The CDR3 sequence is 13 residues long. V gave up 6 bases and J gave up 7 bases; unmatched junction bases: 5. CDR3 sequence (DNA): TGTGCCAGCAGCTCTAGCGGGTTTAATGAGCAGTTCTTC. This translates into CASSSSGFNEQFF.

The chain is built from TRBV9 and TRBJ1-4; D is uncertain. From germline, CDR1 is SGDLS and CDR2 YYNGEE. Trimming removed 1 base at V and 6 bases at J, with 7 bases between. This CDR3 is built from 13 residues. The CDR3 DNA follows: TGTGCCAGCAGCGTACGGGATGATGAAAAACTGTTTTTT. This sequence encodes CASSVRDDEKLFF.

This chain links TRBV19 with TRBJ1-6; D is perhaps TRBD1 (5 bases). This CDR3 has 19 residues. The V end was cut by 6 bases, the J end by 10 bases, with 31 bases between. Per the germline V gene, CDR1 is LNHDA and CDR2 is SQIVND (reference sequence). The CDR3 DNA sequence: TGTGCCAGTAGACTACTCCATGTGGGGGACGGCGGGGTACGATCACCCCTCCACTTT. Its translation: CASRLLHVGDGGVRSPLHF.

The gene calls are TRBV7-2 and TRBJ2-2; 8 nucleotides match TRBD2. Germline CDR1 is SGHTA and CDR2 is FQGNSA. This CDR3 comprises 15 residues. Trimming at V came to 3 bases and at J to 4 bases, leaving 4 bases not matched to a gene. As DNA, the CDR3 is TGTGCCAGCAGCTTGATAGCGGGGCCCACCGGGGAGCTGTTTTTT. Translating gives CASSLIAGPTGELFF.

The V and J genes are TRBV18 and TRBJ2-1; the D gene is possibly TRBD1 (5 bases). Between the trimmed V and J ends, which lost 3 bases and 9 bases, there was a span of 9 bases. Germline V gene data show CDR1 as KGHSH and CDR2 as LQKENI. The CDR3 contains 12 residues. The CDR3 DNA follows: TGTGCCAGCTCACCCCAGGGTTTTGAGCAGTTCTTC. Its translation is CASSPQGFEQFF.

The rearrangement uses TRBV5-6 and TRBJ1-1; D remains unclear. Trimming shortened V by 0 bases and J by 6 bases, and 12 bases separated the two germline ends. The CDR3 consists of 14 residues. Germline V gene sequence: CDR1 SGHDT, CDR2 YYEEEE. DNA for the CDR3: TGTGCCAGCAGCTTGGGGCGGAATGGCCCTGAAGCTTTCTTT. Translating gives CASSLGRNGPEAFF.

The chain couples TRBV5-1 to TRBJ2-1, with 7 bases matching TRBD1. The CDR3 sequence is 14 residues long. The V and J ends lost 0 bases and 6 bases, in that order; junction bases with no gene match: 3. CDR1 SGHRS and CDR2 YFSETQ come from the germline V gene. CDR3: CASSLEQGINEQFF. CDR3 sequence (DNA): TGCGCCAGCAGCTTGGAACAGGGGATCAATGAGCAGTTCTTC. Full variable domain (missing parts from reference TRBV5-1 and TRBJ2-1): KAGVTQTPRYLIKTRGQQVTLSCSPISGHRSVSWYQQTPGQGLQFLFEYFSETQRNKGNFPGRFSGRQFSNSRSEMNVSTLELGDSALYLCASSLEQGINEQFFGPGTRLTVL.

V is TRBV5-8 and J is TRBJ2-5, with TRBD2 matching 14 bases. V was pared by 4 bases and J by 5 bases, with 4 bases of the junction left unmatched. Germline values: CDR1 SGHTS, CDR2 YDEGEE. This CDR3 spans 15 amino acids. The CDR3 DNA sequence: TGTGCCAGCAGCACGGGACTAGCGGGGGTGGAGACCCAGTACTTC. This sequence encodes CASSTGLAGVETQYF.

In this sample, this clone turned up a few times. The rearrangement joins TRBV27 to TRBJ1-2; D is unresolved. V dropped 0 bases and J dropped 5 bases, with 10 bases sitting between them. The CDR3 runs 14 residues. Germline assignment: CDR1 MNHEY and CDR2 SMNVEV (reference sequence). The chain's CDR3 is CASSLSTGPYGYTF. The CDR3 DNA follows: TGTGCCAGCAGTTTATCGACGGGCCCTTATGGCTACACCTTC.

This clone has a single count. This sequence joins TRBV11-2 and TRBJ1-2; 7 positions agree with TRBD1. The V gene end was trimmed by 5 bases and the J gene end by 4 bases; junction bases not matched to a gene: 10. Germline V gives CDR1 SGHAT, CDR2 FQNNGV. This CDR3 has 15 residues. This chain's CDR3 is CASSTDRASIYGYTF. The CDR3 DNA reads as TGTGCCAGCAGCACAGACAGGGCGTCGATCTATGGCTACACCTTC.

The rearrangement joins TRBV6-5 to TRBJ1-5, with 11 bases identical to TRBD1. V lost 5 bases, J lost 2 bases, and 2 bases stayed unmatched. The CDR3 consists of 15 residues. The germline V gene encodes CDR1 MNHEY and CDR2 SVGAGI. DNA for the CDR3: TGTGCCAGCAGTACGGGACAGGGGGGCAATCAGCCCCAGCATTTT. It is translated as CASSTGQGGNQPQHF.

V usage is TRBV7-2 and J usage is TRBJ2-5; 13 bases are shared with TRBD2. CDR1 is SGHTA and CDR2 is FQGNSA in the germline V gene. CDR3 length: 17 amino acids. V dropped 4 bases and J dropped 3; count of bases not matched to a gene: 8. CDR3 in DNA: TGTGCCAGCAGCTGGACCGGGACTAGCGGGGCCGAAGAGACCCAGTACTTC. It is translated as CASSWTGTSGAEETQYF.

The chain is built from TRBV3-1 (or the pseudogene TRBV3-2) and TRBJ1-2, with D possibly matching TRBD1 (6 bases). This CDR3 spans 16 amino acids. The germline gives CDR1 LGHDT, CDR2 YNNKEL (reference sequence). V was cut by 4 bases and J by 6 bases, with 21 bases left in between. The CDR3 bases are TGTGCCAGCAGCCCCTATGGCGAGGGGGGAATAAATGGCTACACCTTC. This sequence encodes CASSPYGEGGINGYTF.

This clone is termed medium-sized. V usage is TRBV7-9 and J usage is TRBJ2-7; no reliable D call. Germline V CDR1 and CDR2: SEHNR, FQNEAQ (reference sequence). Trimming took 8 bases from V and 0 from J, leaving 11 bases between them. The CDR3 contains 13 residues. CDR3 region: CASETRNSYEQYF. The CDR3 DNA reads as TGTGCCAGCGAGACAAGGAACTCCTACGAGCAGTACTTC.

This chain connects TRBV2 to TRBJ1-5; D gene unclear. CDR3 length equals 14 residues. Germline lookup yields CDR1 SNHLY and CDR2 FYNNEI. The V end was cut by 2 bases, the J end by 0 bases, with 5 bases between. As DNA, the CDR3 is TGTGCCAGCAGTGAACTAACTAGCAATCAGCCCCAGCATTTT. Encoded protein: CASSELTSNQPQHF.

The V gene is TRBV29-1, the J gene TRBJ2-7, with D hard to call. V shed 0 bases and J shed 2 bases, with 8 bases lying between them. CDR3 size: 13 residues. Germline values: CDR1 SQVTM, CDR2 ANQGSEA. In nucleotides, the CDR3 is TGCAGCGTTGAAGAGGGGAACCCCTACGAGCAGTACTTC. The encoded protein is CSVEEGNPYEQYF.

The rearrangement joins TRBV5-4 to TRBJ1-2; TRBD1 aligns across 8 bases. The CDR3 spans 13 residues. Germline CDR1 and CDR2: SGHNT and YYREEE (reference sequence). Trimming at V came to 1 base and at J to 12 bases, leaving 8 bases not matched to a gene. This CDR3 reads CASSLQGAREDTF. CDR3 in DNA: TGTGCCAGCAGCTTGCAGGGGGCGCGGGAGGACACCTTC.

The chain joins TRBV28 to TRBJ1-4; D not certain. Germline V gene sequence: CDR1 MDHEN, CDR2 SYDVKM. This CDR3 comprises 12 residues. V was clipped by 5 bases and J by 3 bases, with 4 bases between them. CDR3 sequence (DNA): TGTGCCAGCAGTGACCCTAATGAAAAACTGTTTTTT. This codes for CASSDPNEKLFF.

This clone showed up just once. The chain combines TRBV15 with TRBJ2-7; 7 bases align to TRBD1. V was pared by 5 bases and J by 4 bases, with 14 bases of the junction left unmatched. The CDR3 has 16 residues. Germline V gene sequence: CDR1 LNHNV, CDR2 YYDKDF (reference sequence). The CDR3 region is CATSPHLGQGEYEQYF. The DNA of the CDR3 is TGTGCCACCAGCCCCCACTTGGGGCAGGGGGAGTACGAGCAGTACTTC.

The J gene is TRBJ2-1, the V gene TRBV5-5; 15 bases are a match to TRBD2. J was trimmed by 0 bases and V by 4 bases; bases with no gene match: 5. Per germline, CDR1 SGHKS and CDR2 YYEKEE (reference sequence). The CDR3 contains 18 residues. CDR3 in amino acids: CASSIGTSGGFSYNEQFF. The CDR3 DNA reads as TGTGCCAGCAGCATCGGGACTAGCGGGGGGTTCTCCTACAATGAGCAGTTCTTC. The whole variable domain, remainder taken from reference TRBV5-5 and TRBJ2-1, is DAGVTQSPTHLIKTRGQQVTLRCSPISGHKSVSWYQQVLGQGPQFIFQYYEKEERGRGNFPDRFSARQFPNYSSELNVNALLLGDSALYLCASSIGTSGGFSYNEQFFGPGTRLTVL.

V gene TRBV12-3 or TRBV12-4 combines with J gene TRBJ2-4, with D possibly being TRBD2 (6 bases). The CDR3 is 13 amino acids. V gave up 5 bases and J gave up 3 bases, with 8 bases separating them. CDR3 loop: CASSPGSKNIQYF. In DNA form, the CDR3 reads TGTGCCAGCAGTCCCGGGAGCAAAAACATTCAGTACTTC.

This chain joins TRBV18 and TRBJ2-7; D may be TRBD1 (6 bases). The germline V and J ends were trimmed by 3 bases and 0 bases, with 9 bases remaining between them. The CDR3 is 14 residues long. Germline assignment: CDR1 KGHSH and CDR2 LQKENI. The CDR3 DNA is TGTGCCAGCTCACCGTCGGACAGCTCCTACGAGCAGTACTTC. Amino acid sequence: CASSPSDSSYEQYF.

This clone was observed once. The CDR3 loop is CASSSPVGGQPQHF. Written as DNA, the CDR3 is TGTGCCAGCAGTAGCCCGGTCGGGGGTCAGCCCCAGCATTTT. The chain uses TRBV28 and TRBJ1-5; a weak D match, TRBD1 (5 bases). Between the trimmed V and J ends, which lost 5 bases and 6 bases, there was a span of 14 bases. The CDR3 consists of 14 residues. Germline lookup yields CDR1 MDHEN and CDR2 SYDVKM.

V usage is TRBV19 and J usage is TRBJ1-5, with a possible D match to TRBD1 (5 bases). Trimming left V 7 bases short and J 0 bases short, with 16 bases between. This CDR3 has 16 amino acids. Germline V gene data show CDR1 as LNHDA and CDR2 as SQIVND (reference sequence). CDR3 nucleotides: TGTGCCAGTACGTCCGGGGCGGGAGGTAGCAATCAGCCCCAGCATTTT. This translates into CASTSGAGGSNQPQHF.

The chain carries TRBV28 and TRBJ1-3, with D possibly matching TRBD1 (5 bases). The CDR3 contains 15 residues. The germline V gene encodes CDR1 MDHEN and CDR2 SYDVKM. Trimming stripped 1 base from V and 1 base from J, with 8 bases between. CDR3 coding DNA: TGTGCCAGCAGTTTATTCGAGGGGTCTGGAAACACCATATATTTT. Amino acids: CASSLFEGSGNTIYF. Drawing the rest from reference TRBV28 and TRBJ1-3, the complete variable domain is DVKVTQSSRYLVKRTGEKVFLECVQDMDHENMFWYRQDPGLGLRLIYFSYDVKMKEKGDIPEGYSVSREKKERFSLILESASTNQTSMYLCASSLFEGSGNTIYFGEGSWLTVV.

This chain connects TRBV6-2 or TRBV6-3 to TRBJ2-7; 8 bases match TRBD2. This CDR3 is built from 14 residues. Germline loops: CDR1 MNHEY, CDR2 SVGEGT. The ends lost 4 bases at V and 3 bases at J; junction bases unmatched: 5. In DNA form, the CDR3 reads TGTGCCAGCAGTTCCTCCGGGACTAGCTACGAGCAGTACTTC. Encoded protein: CASSSSGTSYEQYF.

V is TRBV19 and J is TRBJ1-5; D uncertain. Germline CDR1 reads LNHDA; CDR2 reads SQIVND (reference sequence). Trimming stripped 3 bases from V and 1 base from J, with 13 bases between. This CDR3 region has 16 residues. CDR3 sequence: CASSIRGSNSNQPQHF. CDR3 DNA sequence: TGTGCCAGTAGTATTCGCGGCAGTAACAGCAATCAGCCCCAGCATTTT.

This clone was recorded once. The CDR3 DNA sequence: TGTGCCAGCAGCTTAGGTGGGACAGGTACTAACTATGGCTACACCTTC. Residues: CASSLGGTGTNYGYTF. V and J are TRBV7-9 and TRBJ1-2; TRBD1 matches at 8 bases. Trimming took 1 base from V and 0 from J; bases not matched to a gene: 4. This CDR3 has 16 residues. Germline CDR1 is SEHNR and CDR2 is FQNEAQ (reference sequence).

This chain links TRBV9 with TRBJ1-1, with a weak D call TRBD1 (6 bases). The CDR3 consists of 16 residues. Germline assignment: CDR1 SGDLS and CDR2 YYNGEE. Deletions cut 4 bases from V and 1 base from J, with 17 bases between. The CDR3 bases are TGTGCCAGCAGCCCGATGGGGGCGCTTCAGAACACTGAAGCTTTCTTT. It codes for CASSPMGALQNTEAFF.

The gene calls are TRBV11-2 and TRBJ1-1; D gene unclear. The V end lost 5 bases, the J end lost 9 bases, and 13 bases lay between the germline ends. The germline V gene encodes CDR1 SGHAT and CDR2 FQNNGV. There are 12 residues in the CDR3. The CDR3 sequence is CASSQEGPQAFF. As DNA, the CDR3 is TGTGCCAGCAGCCAGGAAGGACCACAAGCTTTCTTT.

The chain has TRBV14 and TRBJ2-7, with D uncertain. The germline V and J ends were trimmed by 0 bases and 1 base, with 13 bases remaining between them. CDR3 length: 16 amino acids. Germline assignment: CDR1 SGHDN and CDR2 FVKESK. CDR3 nucleotide sequence: TGTGCCAGCAGCCAAGATCTAGGGTTGGGGTCCTACGAGCAGTACTTC. Encoded protein: CASSQDLGLGSYEQYF.